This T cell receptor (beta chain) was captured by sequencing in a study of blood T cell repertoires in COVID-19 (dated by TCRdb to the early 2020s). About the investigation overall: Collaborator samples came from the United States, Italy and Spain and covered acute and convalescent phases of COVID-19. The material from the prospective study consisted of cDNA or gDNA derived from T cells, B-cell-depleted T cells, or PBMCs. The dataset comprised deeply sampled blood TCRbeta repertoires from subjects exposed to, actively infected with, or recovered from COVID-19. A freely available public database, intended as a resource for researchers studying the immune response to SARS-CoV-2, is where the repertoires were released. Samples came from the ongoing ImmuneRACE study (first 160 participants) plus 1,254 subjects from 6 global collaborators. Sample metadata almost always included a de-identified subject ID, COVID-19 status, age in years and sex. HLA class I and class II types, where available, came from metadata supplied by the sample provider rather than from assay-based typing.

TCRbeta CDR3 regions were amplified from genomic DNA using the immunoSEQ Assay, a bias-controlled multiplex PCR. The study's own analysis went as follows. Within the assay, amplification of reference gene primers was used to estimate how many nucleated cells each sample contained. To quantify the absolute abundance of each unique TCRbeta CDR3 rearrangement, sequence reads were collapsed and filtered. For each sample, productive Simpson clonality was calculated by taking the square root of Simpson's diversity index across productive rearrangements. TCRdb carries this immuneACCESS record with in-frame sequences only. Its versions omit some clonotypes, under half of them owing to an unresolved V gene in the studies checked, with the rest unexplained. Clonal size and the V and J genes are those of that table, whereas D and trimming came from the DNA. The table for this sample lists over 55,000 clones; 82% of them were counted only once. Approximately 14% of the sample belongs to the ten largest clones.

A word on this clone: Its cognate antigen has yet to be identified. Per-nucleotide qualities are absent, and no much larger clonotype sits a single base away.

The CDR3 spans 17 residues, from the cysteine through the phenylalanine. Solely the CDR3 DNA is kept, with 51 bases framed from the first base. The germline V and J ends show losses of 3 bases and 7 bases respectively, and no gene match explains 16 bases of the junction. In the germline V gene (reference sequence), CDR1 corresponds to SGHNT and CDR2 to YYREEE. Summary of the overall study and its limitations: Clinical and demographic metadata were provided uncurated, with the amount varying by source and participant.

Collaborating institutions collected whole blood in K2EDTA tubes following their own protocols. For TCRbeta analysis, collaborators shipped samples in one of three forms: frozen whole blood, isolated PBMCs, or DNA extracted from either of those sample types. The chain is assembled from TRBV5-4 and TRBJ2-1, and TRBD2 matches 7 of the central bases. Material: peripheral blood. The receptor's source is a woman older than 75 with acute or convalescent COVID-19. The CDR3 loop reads CASSSNGAGAIRNEQFF. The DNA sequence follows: TGTGCCAGCAGCTCTAATGGGGCGGGAGCAATTAGGAATGAGCAGTTCTTC.